This is a list of T cell receptor beta chains from one sample in a study of blood T cells in healthy people across ages. TCRdb called the 5' RACE reads again in MiXCR, with one record for every CDR3 protein. The data show just over 1 million distinct CDR3 sequences, more than 40% seen once. Specimen: blood. The receptors shown here come from an older woman in good health. The CDR3 runs from the conserved cysteine through the conserved F or W. Fields, in order: D gene, V gene, J gene, clone size, CDR3 protein, CDR3 DNA. The D gene is left open where the match is weak. Where a row states a size, it is once, few, many or the class of an expanded clone; other rows omit it.

d_gene: -; v_gene: TRBV7-9; j_gene: TRBJ2-1; abundance: -; CDR3aa: CASTVPDQTVYAYNEQFF; CDR3nt: TGCGCCAGCACCGTTCCGGATCAAACAGTGTACGCCTACAATGAGCAGTTCTTC
d_gene: -; v_gene: TRBV11-1; j_gene: TRBJ2-3; abundance: -; CDR3aa: CASSRNEDTQYF; CDR3nt: TGTGCCAGCAGCCGGAACGAAGATACGCAGTATTTT
d_gene: TRBD2; v_gene: TRBV10-3; j_gene: TRBJ2-5; abundance: few; CDR3aa: CAISGEGLLSQYF; CDR3nt: TGTGCCATCAGTGGGGAGGGCCTTCTCTCCCAGTACTTC
d_gene: -; v_gene: TRBV20-1; j_gene: TRBJ1-1; abundance: few; CDR3aa: CSVRQGLNTEAFF; CDR3nt: TGCAGTGTCAGGCAGGGTTTGAACACTGAAGCTTTCTTT
d_gene: -; v_gene: TRBV3-1; j_gene: TRBJ2-3; abundance: many; CDR3aa: CASSQGAGTDTQYF; CDR3nt: TGTGCCAGCAGCCAGGGGGCAGGCACAGATACGCAGTATTTT
d_gene: -; v_gene: TRBV28; j_gene: TRBJ1-1; abundance: -; CDR3aa: CASSPVAGANTEAFF; CDR3nt: TGTGCCAGCAGCCCTGTGGCGGGGGCGAACACTGAAGCTTTCTTT
d_gene: -; v_gene: TRBV24-1; j_gene: TRBJ2-5; abundance: -; CDR3aa: CATSETGASPTQYF; CDR3nt: TGTGCCACCAGTGAGACCGGCGCCTCCCCAACCCAGTACTTC
d_gene: -; v_gene: TRBV7-2; j_gene: TRBJ2-1; abundance: -; CDR3aa: CASSLDLGIKTLNEQFF; CDR3nt: TGTGCCAGCAGCTTAGACTTAGGGATCAAAACCCTCAATGAGCAGTTCTTC
d_gene: TRBD1; v_gene: TRBV27; j_gene: TRBJ2-7; abundance: few; CDR3aa: CASSLVWDRALRSSYEQYF; CDR3nt: TGTGCCAGCAGTTTAGTTTGGGACAGGGCCCTCCGGAGCTCCTACGAGCAGTACTTC
d_gene: -; v_gene: TRBV10-2; j_gene: TRBJ1-4; abundance: few; CDR3aa: CASSVTNEKLFF; CDR3nt: TGCGCCAGCAGTGTAACTAATGAAAAACTGTTTTTT
d_gene: -; v_gene: TRBV11-2; j_gene: TRBJ2-1; abundance: -; CDR3aa: CASSLAGIRKNEQFF; CDR3nt: TGTGCCAGCAGCTTAGCCGGGATCAGGAAAAATGAGCAGTTCTTC
d_gene: -; v_gene: TRBV3-1; j_gene: TRBJ1-4; abundance: -; CDR3aa: CASSQEGGANEKLFF; CDR3nt: TGTGCCAGCAGCCAAGAGGGGGGAGCTAATGAAAAACTGTTTTTT
d_gene: TRBD1; v_gene: TRBV12-5; j_gene: TRBJ2-5; abundance: -; CDR3aa: CASGWGTGQHQETQYF; CDR3nt: TGTGCTAGTGGTTGGGGGACAGGACAACACCAAGAGACCCAGTACTTC
d_gene: -; v_gene: TRBV11-2; j_gene: TRBJ2-5; abundance: -; CDR3aa: CASSPDTTGTQYF; CDR3nt: TGTGCCAGCAGCCCAGACACCACAGGGACCCAGTACTTC
d_gene: -; v_gene: TRBV20-1; j_gene: TRBJ1-2; abundance: few; CDR3aa: CSAEDGGKIYGYTF; CDR3nt: TGCAGTGCCGAAGATGGGGGGAAAATCTATGGCTACACCTTC
d_gene: TRBD2; v_gene: TRBV12-5; j_gene: TRBJ2-1; abundance: -; CDR3aa: CASGPSGRDSEQFF; CDR3nt: TGTGCTAGTGGGCCTAGCGGGAGGGATTCTGAGCAGTTCTTC
d_gene: -; v_gene: TRBV2; j_gene: TRBJ2-7; abundance: -; CDR3aa: CAGSLEAYEQYF; CDR3nt: TGTGCCGGCAGTCTAGAAGCCTACGAGCAGTACTTC
d_gene: -; v_gene: TRBV7-9; j_gene: TRBJ2-4; abundance: -; CDR3aa: CASSSPDGSLAKNIQYF; CDR3nt: TGTGCCAGCAGCTCGCCCGACGGCTCACTAGCCAAAAACATTCAGTACTTC
d_gene: TRBD2; v_gene: TRBV20-1; j_gene: TRBJ2-1; abundance: few; CDR3aa: CSARPRTSEAEQFF; CDR3nt: TGCAGTGCTAGGCCCCGGACTAGCGAAGCTGAGCAGTTCTTC
d_gene: -; v_gene: TRBV11-2; j_gene: TRBJ2-5; abundance: -; CDR3aa: CASLQGTETQYF; CDR3nt: TGTGCCAGCCTACAGGGTACGGAGACCCAGTACTTC
d_gene: TRBD1; v_gene: TRBV11-2; j_gene: TRBJ2-7; abundance: few; CDR3aa: CASSPAAGTGLDEQYF; CDR3nt: TGTGCCAGCAGCCCCGCTGCAGGGACAGGTCTAGACGAGCAGTACTTC
d_gene: -; v_gene: TRBV12-3/TRBV12-4; j_gene: TRBJ2-6; abundance: -; CDR3aa: CASSQDLPGANVLTF; CDR3nt: TGTGCCAGCAGTCAAGACCTACCTGGGGCCAACGTCCTGACTTTC
d_gene: TRBD1; v_gene: TRBV5-1; j_gene: TRBJ2-3; abundance: once; CDR3aa: CASSLPQGAPTDTQYF; CDR3nt: TGCGCCAGCAGCCTCCCTCAGGGGGCGCCCACAGATACGCAGTATTTT
d_gene: -; v_gene: TRBV10-3; j_gene: TRBJ1-1; abundance: -; CDR3aa: CAISMDGTEAFF; CDR3nt: TGTGCCATCAGTATGGACGGCACTGAAGCTTTCTTT
d_gene: -; v_gene: TRBV6-6; j_gene: TRBJ2-1; abundance: few; CDR3aa: CASSYSVLVNEQFF; CDR3nt: TGTGCCAGCAGTTACTCCGTCCTTGTCAATGAGCAGTTCTTC
d_gene: TRBD1; v_gene: TRBV7-9; j_gene: TRBJ2-5; abundance: once; CDR3aa: CASSFPGQGDETQYF; CDR3nt: TGTGCCAGCAGCTTCCCGGGACAGGGTGATGAGACCCAGTACTTC
d_gene: -; v_gene: TRBV6-1; j_gene: TRBJ1-5; abundance: -; CDR3aa: CASSLGPATAYNQPQHF; CDR3nt: TGTGCCAGCAGCCTAGGGCCCGCGACAGCCTACAATCAGCCCCAGCATTTT
d_gene: -; v_gene: TRBV4-2; j_gene: TRBJ2-3; abundance: few; CDR3aa: CASSQAGRGSTDTQYF; CDR3nt: TGTGCCAGCAGCCAGGCCGGTCGAGGAAGCACAGATACGCAGTATTTT
d_gene: -; v_gene: TRBV27; j_gene: TRBJ1-1; abundance: -; CDR3aa: CASMRGRATEAFF; CDR3nt: TGTGCCAGCATGAGAGGCAGGGCTACTGAAGCTTTCTTT
d_gene: -; v_gene: TRBV29-1; j_gene: TRBJ2-1; abundance: -; CDR3aa: CSVVLGNHNEQFF; CDR3nt: TGCAGCGTTGTATTGGGGAACCACAATGAGCAGTTCTTC
d_gene: -; v_gene: TRBV6-1; j_gene: TRBJ2-1; abundance: -; CDR3aa: CASSETPYNEQFF; CDR3nt: TGTGCCAGCAGTGAAACGCCGTACAATGAGCAGTTCTTC
d_gene: TRBD2; v_gene: TRBV7-9; j_gene: TRBJ2-1; abundance: few; CDR3aa: CASSGSGSLYNEQFF; CDR3nt: TGTGCCAGCAGCGGTAGCGGGAGTCTCTACAATGAGCAGTTCTTC
d_gene: -; v_gene: TRBV20-1; j_gene: TRBJ2-3; abundance: few; CDR3aa: CSAGRLGESTDTQYF; CDR3nt: TGCAGTGCTGGGAGACTAGGCGAAAGCACAGATACGCAGTATTTT
d_gene: TRBD2; v_gene: TRBV11-2; j_gene: TRBJ2-1; abundance: -; CDR3aa: CASSDLGAGVGYEQFF; CDR3nt: TGTGCCAGCAGCGACCTGGGAGCGGGAGTAGGGTATGAGCAGTTCTTC
d_gene: TRBD1; v_gene: TRBV11-1; j_gene: TRBJ2-5; abundance: -; CDR3aa: CASSSHGTDQETQYF; CDR3nt: TGTGCCAGCAGTTCTCATGGGACAGATCAAGAGACCCAGTACTTC
d_gene: -; v_gene: TRBV6-6; j_gene: TRBJ2-5; abundance: -; CDR3aa: CASTFKGETQYF; CDR3nt: TGTGCCAGCACCTTTAAAGGGGAGACCCAGTACTTC
d_gene: TRBD2; v_gene: TRBV4-1; j_gene: TRBJ2-1; abundance: -; CDR3aa: CASSQGASSGRSNEQFF; CDR3nt: TGCGCCAGCAGCCAGGGGGCCTCTAGCGGGAGGAGTAATGAGCAGTTCTTC
d_gene: -; v_gene: TRBV12-3/TRBV12-4; j_gene: TRBJ2-3; abundance: few; CDR3aa: CASTPGRADTQYF; CDR3nt: TGTGCCAGCACCCCGGGGCGCGCAGATACGCAGTATTTT
d_gene: TRBD2; v_gene: TRBV27; j_gene: TRBJ2-7; abundance: few; CDR3aa: CASSFTRGLAGPYEQYF; CDR3nt: TGTGCCAGCAGTTTCACGAGGGGACTAGCGGGGCCCTACGAGCAGTACTTC
d_gene: -; v_gene: TRBV27; j_gene: TRBJ2-1; abundance: -; CDR3aa: CASSLWGSVGNEQFF; CDR3nt: TGTGCCAGCAGTTTATGGGGGAGCGTCGGCAATGAGCAGTTCTTC
d_gene: -; v_gene: TRBV12-3/TRBV12-4; j_gene: TRBJ2-1; abundance: -; CDR3aa: CASSFATGYNEQFF; CDR3nt: TGTGCCAGCAGTTTTGCCACGGGTTACAATGAGCAGTTCTTC
d_gene: TRBD2; v_gene: TRBV7-3; j_gene: TRBJ2-2; abundance: -; CDR3aa: CASSPAGSGELFF; CDR3nt: TGTGCCAGCAGCCCAGCGGGATCAGGGGAGCTGTTTTTT
d_gene: -; v_gene: TRBV20-1; j_gene: TRBJ1-2; abundance: many; CDR3aa: CSARTGTLPLTF; CDR3nt: TGCAGTGCTAGAACAGGGACCCTCCCGCTCACCTTC
d_gene: TRBD2; v_gene: TRBV6-5; j_gene: TRBJ2-1; abundance: -; CDR3aa: CASSYSGPGTSGSSEQFF; CDR3nt: TGTGCCAGCAGTTACTCGGGGCCCGGGACTAGCGGGAGTAGTGAGCAGTTCTTC
d_gene: TRBD1; v_gene: TRBV27; j_gene: TRBJ1-4; abundance: few; CDR3aa: CASSPGQGARKLFF; CDR3nt: TGTGCCAGCAGCCCGGGACAGGGGGCCAGAAAACTGTTTTTT